This TCR beta chain was observed in a study of beta chain features in type 1 diabetes. Study summary: When patients were set against healthy donors, age, gender and cell yields were similar. Points from the study as a whole: Type 1 diabetes patients had moderately but significantly shorter TCRB CDR3s in all four CD4+ subsets. Equally in patients and controls, shorter templates might have been favored by PCR.

Naive, central memory, regulatory and stem cell-like memory cells within the CD4+ compartment were sorted using CD45RO/CCR7/CD25/CD127/CD95/CD27. Concerning this clone itself: Its antigen is unidentified.

The sequenced template was cDNA made from the entire isolated RNA. Clones were sequenced by immunoSEQ multiplex PCR, and TCRdb holds only the in-frame ones, with some missing. Found here are 250,000 to 300,000 clones, 20% to 25% of them singletons; the top ten hold about 0.012%. This CDR3 comprises 17 residues. Germline lookup yields CDR1 MNHEY and CDR2 SMNVEV (reference sequence). With 0 bases clipped from V and 1 base from J, the junction kept 1 base outside the gene matches. This sequence was found in a woman aged 25-40 years with type 1 diabetes. The chain has TRBV27 and TRBJ2-6; TRBD1 matches at 9 bases. The sample was naive CD4+ T cells from blood. The CDR3 bases are TGTGCCAGCAGTTTATCGACAGGGGGGTCTGGGGCCAACGTCCTGACTTTC. This gives the protein CASSLSTGGSGANVLTF.